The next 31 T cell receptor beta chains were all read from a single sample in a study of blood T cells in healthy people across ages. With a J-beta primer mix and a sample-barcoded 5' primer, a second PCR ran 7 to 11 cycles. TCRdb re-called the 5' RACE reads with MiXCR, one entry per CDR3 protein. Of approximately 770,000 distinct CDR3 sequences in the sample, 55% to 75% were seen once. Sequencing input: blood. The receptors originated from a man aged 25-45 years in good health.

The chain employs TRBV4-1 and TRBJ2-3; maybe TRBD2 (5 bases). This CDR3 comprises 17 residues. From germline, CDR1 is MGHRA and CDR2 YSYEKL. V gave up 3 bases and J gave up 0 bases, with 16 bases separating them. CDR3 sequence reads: CASSQDGGGTSTDTQYF. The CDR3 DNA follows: TGCGCCAGCAGCCAGGACGGAGGCGGAACCAGCACAGATACGCAGTATTTT.

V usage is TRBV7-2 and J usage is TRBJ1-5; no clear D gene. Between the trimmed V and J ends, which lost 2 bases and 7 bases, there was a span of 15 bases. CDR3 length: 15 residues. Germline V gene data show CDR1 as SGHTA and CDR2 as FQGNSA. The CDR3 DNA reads TGTGCCAGCAGCTTAAACCCCCAAGCCCGGCAGCCCCAGCATTTT. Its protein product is CASSLNPQARQPQHF. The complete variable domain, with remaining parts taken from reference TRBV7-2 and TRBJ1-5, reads GAGVSQSPSNKVTEKGKDVELRCDPISGHTALYWYRQSLGQGLEFLIYFQGNSAPDKSGLPSDRFSAERTGGSVSTLTIQRTQQEDSAVYLCASSLNPQARQPQHFGDGTRLSIL.

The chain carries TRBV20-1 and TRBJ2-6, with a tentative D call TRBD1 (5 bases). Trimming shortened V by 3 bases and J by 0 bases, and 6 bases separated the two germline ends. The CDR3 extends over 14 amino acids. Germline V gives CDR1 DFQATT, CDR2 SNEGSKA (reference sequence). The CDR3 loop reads CSASRGSGANVLTF. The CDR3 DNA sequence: TGCAGTGCTAGTAGGGGCTCTGGGGCCAACGTCCTGACTTTC.

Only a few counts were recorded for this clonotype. The CDR3 DNA follows: TGTGCCAGCTCTCCACGGGGTAGTAGCGGGGGGAAGTTTATGGGTACGCAGTATTTT. Its translation: CASSPRGSSGGKFMGTQYF. The rearrangement links TRBV6-1 to TRBJ2-3; TRBD2 matches 10 bases. With 8 bases clipped from V and 8 bases from J, the junction kept 25 bases outside the gene matches. The CDR3 is 19 amino acids. CDR1 is MNHNS, CDR2 SASEGT, per germline.

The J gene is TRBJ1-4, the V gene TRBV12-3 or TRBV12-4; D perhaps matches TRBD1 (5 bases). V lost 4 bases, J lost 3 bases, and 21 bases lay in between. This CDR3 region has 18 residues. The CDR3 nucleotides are TGTGCCAGCAGTTACGGCAGGGAGACTTTAGGAGCTAATGAAAAACTGTTTTTT. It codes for CASSYGRETLGANEKLFF.

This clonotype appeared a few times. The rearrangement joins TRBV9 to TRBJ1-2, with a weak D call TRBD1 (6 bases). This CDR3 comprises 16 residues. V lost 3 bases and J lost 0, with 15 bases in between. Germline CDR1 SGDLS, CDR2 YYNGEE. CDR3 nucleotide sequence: TGTGCCAGCAGCGGTTCCGGGACAAATCCTAACTATGGCTACACCTTC. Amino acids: CASSGSGTNPNYGYTF.

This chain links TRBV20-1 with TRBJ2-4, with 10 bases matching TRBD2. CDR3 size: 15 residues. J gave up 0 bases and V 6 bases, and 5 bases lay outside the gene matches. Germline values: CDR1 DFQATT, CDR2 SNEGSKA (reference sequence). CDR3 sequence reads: CSARTSGTAKNIQYF. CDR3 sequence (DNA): TGCAGTGCCCGGACTAGCGGAACAGCCAAAAACATTCAGTACTTC.

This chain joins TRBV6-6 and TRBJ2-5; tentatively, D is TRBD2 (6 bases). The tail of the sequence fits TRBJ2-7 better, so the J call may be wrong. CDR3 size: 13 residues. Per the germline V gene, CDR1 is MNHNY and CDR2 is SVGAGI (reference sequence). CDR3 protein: CASSLTSSHEQYF. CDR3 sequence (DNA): TGTGCCAGCAGTCTTACTAGCAGCCACGAGCAGTACTTC.

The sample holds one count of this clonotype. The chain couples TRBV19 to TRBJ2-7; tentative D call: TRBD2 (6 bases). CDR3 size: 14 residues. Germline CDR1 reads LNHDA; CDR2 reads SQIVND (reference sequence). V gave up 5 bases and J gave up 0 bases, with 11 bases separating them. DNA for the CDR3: TGTGCCAGTAGTCGGACGGGGGACTCCTACGAGCAGTACTTC. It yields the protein CASSRTGDSYEQYF.

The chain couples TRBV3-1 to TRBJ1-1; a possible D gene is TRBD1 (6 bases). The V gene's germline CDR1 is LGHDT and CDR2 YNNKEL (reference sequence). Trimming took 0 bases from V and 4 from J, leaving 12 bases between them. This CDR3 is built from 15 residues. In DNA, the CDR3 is TGTGCCAGCAGCCAAGATCGGGTAGGGGGCACTGAAGCTTTCTTT. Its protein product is CASSQDRVGGTEAFF.

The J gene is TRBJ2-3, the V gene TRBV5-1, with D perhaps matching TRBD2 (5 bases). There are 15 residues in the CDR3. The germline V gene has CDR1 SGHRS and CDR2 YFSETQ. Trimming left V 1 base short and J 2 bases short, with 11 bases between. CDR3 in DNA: TGCGCCAGCAGCTTGTATGGCGGGCTCACAGATACGCAGTATTTT. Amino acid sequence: CASSLYGGLTDTQYF.

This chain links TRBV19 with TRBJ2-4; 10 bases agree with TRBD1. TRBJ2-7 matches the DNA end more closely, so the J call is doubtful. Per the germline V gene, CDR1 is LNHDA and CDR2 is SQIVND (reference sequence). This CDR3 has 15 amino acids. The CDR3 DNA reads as TGTGCCAGTAGTATCCGGGACAGGGGCTCCTACGAGCAGTACTTC. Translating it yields CASSIRDRGSYEQYF.

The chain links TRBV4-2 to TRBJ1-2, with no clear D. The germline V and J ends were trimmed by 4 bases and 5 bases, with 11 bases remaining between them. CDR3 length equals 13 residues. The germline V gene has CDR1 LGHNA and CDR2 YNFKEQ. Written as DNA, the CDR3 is TGTGCCAGCAGCCCTCTCCAAGAGTATGGCTACACCTTC. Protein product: CASSPLQEYGYTF.

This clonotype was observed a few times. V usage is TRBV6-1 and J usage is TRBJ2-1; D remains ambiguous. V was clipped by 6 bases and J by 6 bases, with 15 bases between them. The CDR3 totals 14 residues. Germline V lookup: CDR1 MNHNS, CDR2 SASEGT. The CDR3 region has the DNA TGTGCCAGCAGGAGTGGGGATGCGTTCAATGAGCAGTTCTTC. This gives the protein CASRSGDAFNEQFF.

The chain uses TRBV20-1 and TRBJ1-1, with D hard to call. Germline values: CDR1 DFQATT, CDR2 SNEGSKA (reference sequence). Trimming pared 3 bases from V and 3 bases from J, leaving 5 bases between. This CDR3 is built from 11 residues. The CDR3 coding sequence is TGCAGTGCTAGTGCGGACACTGAAGCTTTCTTT. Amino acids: CSASADTEAFF.

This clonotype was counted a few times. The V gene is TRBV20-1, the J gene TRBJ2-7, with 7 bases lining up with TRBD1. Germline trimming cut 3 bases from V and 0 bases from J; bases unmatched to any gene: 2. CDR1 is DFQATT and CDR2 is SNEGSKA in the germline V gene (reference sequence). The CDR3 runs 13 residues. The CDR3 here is CSARGQPSYEQYF. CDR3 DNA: TGCAGTGCTAGGGGACAGCCCTCCTACGAGCAGTACTTC.

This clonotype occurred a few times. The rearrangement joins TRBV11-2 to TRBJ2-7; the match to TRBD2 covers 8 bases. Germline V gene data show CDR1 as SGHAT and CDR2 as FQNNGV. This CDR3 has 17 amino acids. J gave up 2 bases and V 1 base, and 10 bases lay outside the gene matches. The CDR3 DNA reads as TGTGCCAGCAGCTTAGTCGGGGGGGCAGGGCTGACCTACGAGCAGTACTTC. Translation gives CASSLVGGAGLTYEQYF.

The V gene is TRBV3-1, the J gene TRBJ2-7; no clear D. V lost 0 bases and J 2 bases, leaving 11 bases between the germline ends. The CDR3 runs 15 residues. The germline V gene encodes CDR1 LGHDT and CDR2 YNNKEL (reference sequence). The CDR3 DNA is TGTGCCAGCAGCCAAGATATCCAGACCACCTACGAGCAGTACTTC. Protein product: CASSQDIQTTYEQYF.

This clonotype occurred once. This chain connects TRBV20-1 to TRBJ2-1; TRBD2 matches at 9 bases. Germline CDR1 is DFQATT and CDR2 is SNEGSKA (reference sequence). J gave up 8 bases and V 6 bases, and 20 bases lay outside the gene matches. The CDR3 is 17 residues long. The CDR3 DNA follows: TGCAGTGCCGAGAGGGGAGCGGGAGGAACCACCCTCGATGAGCAGTTCTTC. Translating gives CSAERGAGGTTLDEQFF.

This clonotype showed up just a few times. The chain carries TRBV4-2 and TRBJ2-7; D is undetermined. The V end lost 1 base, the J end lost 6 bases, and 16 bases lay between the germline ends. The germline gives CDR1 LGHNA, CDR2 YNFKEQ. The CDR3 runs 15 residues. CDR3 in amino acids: CASSQAGTGPGEQYF. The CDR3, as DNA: TGTGCCAGCAGCCAAGCCGGAACGGGCCCCGGCGAGCAGTACTTC.

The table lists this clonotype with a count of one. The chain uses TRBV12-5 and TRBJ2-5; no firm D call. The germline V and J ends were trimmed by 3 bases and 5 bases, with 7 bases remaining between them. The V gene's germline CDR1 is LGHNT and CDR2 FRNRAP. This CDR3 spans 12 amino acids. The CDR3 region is CASGFIHETQYF. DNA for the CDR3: TGTGCTAGTGGTTTCATCCACGAGACCCAGTACTTC.

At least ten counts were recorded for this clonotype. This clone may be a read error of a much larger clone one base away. CDR3 sequence (DNA): TGTGCCAGCAGTGAAGTTTTGACACTCCCAAGCGAGCAGTACTTC. Its translation: CASSEVLTLPSEQYF. The gene calls are TRBV25-1 and TRBJ2-7; D remains unclear. The CDR3 sequence is 15 residues long. The germline CDR1 and CDR2 sequences are MGHDK and SYGVNS. Trimming shortened V by 2 bases and J by 6 bases, and 17 bases separated the two germline ends.

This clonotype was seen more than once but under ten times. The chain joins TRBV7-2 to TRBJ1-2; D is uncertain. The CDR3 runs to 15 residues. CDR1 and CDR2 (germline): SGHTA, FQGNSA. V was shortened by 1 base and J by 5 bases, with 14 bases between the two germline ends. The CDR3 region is CASSLDDPRGYGYTF. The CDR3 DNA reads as TGTGCCAGCAGCTTAGACGACCCCCGGGGATATGGCTACACCTTC.

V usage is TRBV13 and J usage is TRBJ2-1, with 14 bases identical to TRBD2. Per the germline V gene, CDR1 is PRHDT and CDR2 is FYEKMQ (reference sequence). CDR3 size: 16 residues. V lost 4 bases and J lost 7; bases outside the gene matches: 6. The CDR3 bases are TGTGCCAGCAGCTCCGGACTAGCGGGAGGCGAAAATGAGCAGTTCTTC. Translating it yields CASSSGLAGGENEQFF.

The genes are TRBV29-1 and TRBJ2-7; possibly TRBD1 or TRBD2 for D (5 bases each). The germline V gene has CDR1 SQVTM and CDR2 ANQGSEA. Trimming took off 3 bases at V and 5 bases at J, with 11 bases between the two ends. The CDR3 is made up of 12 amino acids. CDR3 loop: CSVDLGVHEQYF. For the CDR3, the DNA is TGCAGCGTTGACTTGGGGGTCCACGAGCAGTACTTC.

CDR3 in DNA: TGCAGTGCTAGAGGAAGCGGGACAGTTAATGAAAAACTGTTTTTT. Translating gives CSARGSGTVNEKLFF. The chain employs TRBV20-1 and TRBJ1-4; 7 nucleotides match TRBD1. Germline V CDR1 and CDR2: DFQATT, SNEGSKA (reference sequence). The CDR3 is 15 residues long. The V and J ends lost 1 base and 4 bases, in that order; junction bases with no gene match: 6.

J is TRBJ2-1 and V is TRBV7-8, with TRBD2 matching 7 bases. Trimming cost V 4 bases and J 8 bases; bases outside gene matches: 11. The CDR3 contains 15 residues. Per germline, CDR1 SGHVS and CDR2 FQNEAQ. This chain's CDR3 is CASSSLEVAGDEQFF. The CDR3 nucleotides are TGTGCCAGCAGCTCCCTCGAGGTAGCGGGCGATGAGCAGTTCTTC.

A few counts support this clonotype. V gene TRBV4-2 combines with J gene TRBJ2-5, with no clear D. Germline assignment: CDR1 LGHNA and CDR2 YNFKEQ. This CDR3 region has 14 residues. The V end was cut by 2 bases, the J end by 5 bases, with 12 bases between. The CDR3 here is CASSQNVDGETQYF. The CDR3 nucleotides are TGTGCCAGCAGCCAAAATGTTGATGGGGAGACCCAGTACTTC.

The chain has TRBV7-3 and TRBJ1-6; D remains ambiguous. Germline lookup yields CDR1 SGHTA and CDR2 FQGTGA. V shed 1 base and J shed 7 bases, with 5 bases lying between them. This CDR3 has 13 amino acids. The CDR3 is CASSLSENSPLHF. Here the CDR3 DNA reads TGTGCCAGCAGCTTAAGCGAGAATTCACCCCTCCACTTT.

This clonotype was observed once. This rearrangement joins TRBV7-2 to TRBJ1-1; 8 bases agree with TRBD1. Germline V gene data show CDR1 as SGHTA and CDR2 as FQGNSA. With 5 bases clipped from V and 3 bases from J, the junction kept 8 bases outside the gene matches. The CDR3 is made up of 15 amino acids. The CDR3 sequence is CASSPRTGIYTEAFF. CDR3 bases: TGTGCCAGCAGCCCGAGGACAGGGATCTACACTGAAGCTTTCTTT. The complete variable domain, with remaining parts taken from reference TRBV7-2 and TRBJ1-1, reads GAGVSQSPSNKVTEKGKDVELRCDPISGHTALYWYRQSLGQGLEFLIYFQGNSAPDKSGLPSDRFSAERTGGSVSTLTIQRTQQEDSAVYLCASSPRTGIYTEAFFGQGTRLTVV.

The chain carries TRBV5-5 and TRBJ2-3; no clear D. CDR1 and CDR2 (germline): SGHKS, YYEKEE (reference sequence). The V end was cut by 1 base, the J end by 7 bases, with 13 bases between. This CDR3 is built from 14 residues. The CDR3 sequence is CASSLRRVENTQYF. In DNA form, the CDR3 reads TGTGCCAGCAGCTTGCGACGGGTCGAGAATACGCAGTATTTT.